The present entry profiles one T cell receptor (beta chain) with its context. Germline CDR1 is GTSNPN and CDR2 is SVGIG (reference sequence). This CDR3 comprises 13 residues. Trimming removed 7 bases from V and 7 bases from J; junction bases left unmatched: 10. Method: immunoSEQ multiplex PCR; TCRdb's copy keeps in-frame clones and lacks some. This repertoire shows hundreds of thousands of clones, around 74% found once; its top ten account for 1.5% to 2%. This entry is derived from a study of shared clonotypes between healthy human individuals. This chain uses TRBV30 with TRBJ1-2; TRBD1 aligns across 9 bases. Specimen: memory CD4+ T cells sorted from blood. The subset is: CD45RA-negative fraction. The source is a young woman in good health. In DNA, the CDR3 is TGTGCCTCGTCGGACAGGGGATATGGTGGCTACACCTTC. This gives the protein CASSDRGYGGYTF. Complete variable domain (other parts from reference TRBV30 and TRBJ1-2): SQTIHQWPATLVQPVGSPLSLECTVEGTSNPNLYWYRQAAGRGLQLLFYSVGIGQISSEVPQNLSASRPQDRQFILSSKKLLLSDSGFYLCASSDRGYGGYTFGSGTRLTVV.